This T cell receptor beta chain originates from a study of naive and memory T cell subsets. Both TRBC1 and TRBC2 were covered by a beta constant-region primer of two equimolar oligonucleotides. Four rounds of PCR amplified the ligated cDNA using nested alpha and beta constant-region primers plus SP2. TCRdb re-called the UMI-ligation and nested PCR reads with MiXCR, one entry per CDR3 protein. The data contain more than 120,000 distinct CDR3 sequences, about 20% of them singletons. This clonotype came up a few times. What it binds is not known. CDR1 SGHAT and CDR2 FQNNGV come from the germline V gene. V was trimmed by 4 bases and J by 0 bases, leaving 10 bases between them. The CDR3 sequence is 14 residues long. Study results and caveats: Clonotypes here are unpaired alpha or beta chain sequences. Possibly reflecting memory cells re-expressing CD45RA, a few larger clonotypes occurred in naive repertoires, especially CD8. Naive and memory repertoire findings lacked a ground truth for validation.

The chain combines TRBV11-2 with TRBJ2-7, with D perhaps matching TRBD2 (6 bases). The sequence was collected from a human donor in good health. The specimen sequenced was naive CD8+ T cells from blood. CDR3 sequence (DNA): TGTGCCAGCAGCTCTTTAGCGGACTCCTACGAGCAGTACTTC. It codes for CASSSLADSYEQYF.